This entry concerns a single T cell receptor (beta chain). This record belongs to a study of blood T cells in healthy people across ages. Background on the study: Template switching captured about one barcoded beta molecule per two T cells.

The CDR3 contains 14 residues. Germline V gene sequence: CDR1 MGHRA, CDR2 YSYEKL. The germline V and J ends were trimmed by 2 bases and 8 bases, with 12 bases remaining between them. Next came a second PCR, run for about 6 to 12 cycles, which used a sample-barcoded 5' primer along with a J-beta primer mix. TCRdb recomputed calls from the 5' RACE reads with MiXCR, one row per CDR3 protein. The table shows under 1,000,000 distinct CDR3 sequences, with about 45% occurring only once. V is TRBV4-1 and J is TRBJ2-2; possible D gene TRBD2, 5 bases. Sequenced: blood. This clonotype originated in a man older than 75 in good health. The CDR3 DNA is TGCGCCAGCAGCCAACGGGGAGACGCTGGGGAGCTGTTTTTT. This sequence encodes CASSQRGDAGELFF.